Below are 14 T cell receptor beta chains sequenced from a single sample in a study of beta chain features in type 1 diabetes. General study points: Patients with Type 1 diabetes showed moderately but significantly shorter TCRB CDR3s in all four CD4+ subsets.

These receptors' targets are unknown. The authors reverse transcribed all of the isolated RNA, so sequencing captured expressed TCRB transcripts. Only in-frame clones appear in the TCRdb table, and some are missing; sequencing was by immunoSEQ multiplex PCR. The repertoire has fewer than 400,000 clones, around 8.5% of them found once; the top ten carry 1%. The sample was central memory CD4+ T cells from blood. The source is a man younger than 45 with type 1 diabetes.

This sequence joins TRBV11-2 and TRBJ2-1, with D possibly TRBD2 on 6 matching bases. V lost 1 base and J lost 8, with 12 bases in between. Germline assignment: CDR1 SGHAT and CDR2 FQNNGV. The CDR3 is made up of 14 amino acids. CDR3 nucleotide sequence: TGTGCCAGCAGCTTAGGACGACTAGTTTATGAGCAGTTCTTC. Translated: CASSLGRLVYEQFF.

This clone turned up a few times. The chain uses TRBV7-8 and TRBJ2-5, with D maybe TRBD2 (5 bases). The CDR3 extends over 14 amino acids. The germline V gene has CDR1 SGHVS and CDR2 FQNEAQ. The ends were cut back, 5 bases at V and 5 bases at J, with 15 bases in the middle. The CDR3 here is CASSGRGSWETQYF. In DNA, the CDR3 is TGTGCCAGCAGCGGGAGAGGGTCCTGGGAGACCCAGTACTTC.

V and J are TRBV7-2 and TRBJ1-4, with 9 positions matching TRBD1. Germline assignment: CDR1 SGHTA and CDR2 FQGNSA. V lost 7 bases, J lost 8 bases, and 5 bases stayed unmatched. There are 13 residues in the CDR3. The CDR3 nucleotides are TGTGCCAGCACCTTGACAGGGGGAGAAAAACTGTTTTTT. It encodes CASTLTGGEKLFF. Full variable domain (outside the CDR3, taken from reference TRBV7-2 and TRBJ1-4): GAGVSQSPSNKVTEKGKDVELRCDPISGHTALYWYRQSLGQGLEFLIYFQGNSAPDKSGLPSDRFSAERTGGSVSTLTIQRTQQEDSAVYLCASTLTGGEKLFFGSGTQLSVL.

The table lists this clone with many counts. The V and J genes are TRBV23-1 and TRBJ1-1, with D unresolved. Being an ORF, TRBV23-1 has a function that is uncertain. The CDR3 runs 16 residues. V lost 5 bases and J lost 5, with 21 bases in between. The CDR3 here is CASSGVKRRSRTEAFF. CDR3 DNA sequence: TGCGCCAGCAGTGGTGTAAAGCGTAGAAGTCGGACTGAAGCTTTCTTT.

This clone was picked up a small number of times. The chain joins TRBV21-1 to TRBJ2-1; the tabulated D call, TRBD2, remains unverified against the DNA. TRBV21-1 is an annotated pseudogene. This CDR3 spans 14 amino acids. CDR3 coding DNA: TGTGCCAGCAGCCGGGGAGCTAGGAATGATGAGCAGTTCTTC. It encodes CASSRGARNDEQFF.

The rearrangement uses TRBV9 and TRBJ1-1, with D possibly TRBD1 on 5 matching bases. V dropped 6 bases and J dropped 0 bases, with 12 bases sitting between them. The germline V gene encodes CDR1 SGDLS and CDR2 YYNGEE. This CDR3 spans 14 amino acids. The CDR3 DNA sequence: TGTGCCAGCACCCGGGACCGCGTGAACACTGAAGCTTTCTTT. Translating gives CASTRDRVNTEAFF.

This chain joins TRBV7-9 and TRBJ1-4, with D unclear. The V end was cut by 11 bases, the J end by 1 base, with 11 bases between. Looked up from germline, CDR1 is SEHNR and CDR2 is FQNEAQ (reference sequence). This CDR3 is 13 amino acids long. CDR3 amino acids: CAGRVGTNEKLFF. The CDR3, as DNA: TGTGCCGGTAGAGTGGGAACTAATGAAAAACTGTTTTTT.

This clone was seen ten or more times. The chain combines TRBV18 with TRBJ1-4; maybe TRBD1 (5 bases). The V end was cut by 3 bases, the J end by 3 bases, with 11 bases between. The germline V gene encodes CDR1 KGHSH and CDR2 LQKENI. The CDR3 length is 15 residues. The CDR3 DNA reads TGTGCCAGCTCACCGGGACCTAACTCTAATGAAAAACTGTTTTTT. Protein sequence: CASSPGPNSNEKLFF.

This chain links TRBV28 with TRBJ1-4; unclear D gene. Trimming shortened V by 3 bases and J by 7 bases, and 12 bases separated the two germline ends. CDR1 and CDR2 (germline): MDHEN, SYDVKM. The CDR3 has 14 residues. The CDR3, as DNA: TGTGCCAGCAGTTTGGGCGGCACCCCTGAAAAACTGTTTTTT. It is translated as CASSLGGTPEKLFF.

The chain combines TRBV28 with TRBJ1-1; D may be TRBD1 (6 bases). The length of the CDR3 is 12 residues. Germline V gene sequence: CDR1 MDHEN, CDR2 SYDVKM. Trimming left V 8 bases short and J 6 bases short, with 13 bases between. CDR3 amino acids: CASQGRGAEAFF. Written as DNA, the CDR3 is TGTGCCAGCCAAGGCAGGGGAGCTGAAGCTTTCTTT.

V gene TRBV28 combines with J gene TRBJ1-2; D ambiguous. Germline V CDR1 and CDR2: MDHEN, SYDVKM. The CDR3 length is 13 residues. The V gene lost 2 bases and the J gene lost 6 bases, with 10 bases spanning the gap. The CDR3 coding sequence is TGTGCCAGCAGTTTACAGGTCGGCGATGGCTACACCTTC. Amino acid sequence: CASSLQVGDGYTF.

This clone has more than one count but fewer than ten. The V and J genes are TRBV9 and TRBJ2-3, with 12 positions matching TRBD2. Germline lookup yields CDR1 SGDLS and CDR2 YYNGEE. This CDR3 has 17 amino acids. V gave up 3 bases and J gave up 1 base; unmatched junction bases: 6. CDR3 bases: TGTGCCAGCAGCGGGACGTGGACTAGCGGGGGCACAGATACGCAGTATTTT. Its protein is CASSGTWTSGGTDTQYF.

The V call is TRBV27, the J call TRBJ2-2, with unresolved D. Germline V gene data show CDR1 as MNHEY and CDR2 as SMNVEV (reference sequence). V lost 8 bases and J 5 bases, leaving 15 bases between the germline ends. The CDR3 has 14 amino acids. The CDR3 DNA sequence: TGTGCCAGCGCCCCCGCCTTTCTTACCGGGGAGCTGTTTTTT. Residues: CASAPAFLTGELFF.

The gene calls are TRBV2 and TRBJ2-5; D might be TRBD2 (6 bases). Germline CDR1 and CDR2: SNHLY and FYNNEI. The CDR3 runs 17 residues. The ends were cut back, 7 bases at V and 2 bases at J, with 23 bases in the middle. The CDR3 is CASTDSQLASGQETQYF. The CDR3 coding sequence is TGTGCCAGCACCGATTCCCAACTAGCCTCTGGGCAAGAGACCCAGTACTTC.